The 8 T cell receptor beta chains listed next were all sequenced from one sample in a study of low-dose radiotherapy and immunotherapy resistance in tumors. Alpha- and beta-chain coverage of first-strand cDNA came from TRAV- and TRBV-specific primers. Over 20 PCR cycles, TCRs were amplified from a constant-region primer and V-primer adapter. TCRdb independently ran MiXCR on the reads; one entry per CDR3 protein. The data hold 80,000 to 90,000 distinct CDR3 sequences, with 15% to 20% observed a single time. As to time point: before trial treatment. The input for sequencing was PBMCs, taken before treatment. These receptors were obtained from a male donor with prostate cancer.

This clonotype was counted at least ten times. This sequence joins TRBV5-1 and TRBJ2-5; D may be TRBD1 (6 bases). V lost 0 bases and J lost 6, with 15 bases in between. The germline gives CDR1 SGHRS, CDR2 YFSETQ. This CDR3 is 15 amino acids long. CDR3 in amino acids: CASSLGQGPGKTQYF. The CDR3, as DNA: TGCGCCAGCAGCTTGGGTCAGGGGCCCGGCAAGACCCAGTACTTC.

Comments on this clonotype: It differs at one base from a far larger clone, so likely a read error. J is TRBJ2-7 and V is TRBV2; a weak D match, TRBD2 (5 bases). V was trimmed by 6 bases and J by 3 bases, leaving 15 bases between them. Germline lookup yields CDR1 SNHLY and CDR2 FYNNEI. The CDR3 loop spans 14 amino acids. CDR3 coding DNA: TGTGCCAGCAGCGTATTCGGACGGGGCTACGAGCAGTACTTC. This gives the protein CASSVFGRGYEQYF.

This clonotype appeared many times. The chain is built from TRBV5-1 and TRBJ2-2; 11 positions agree with TRBD1. Unmatched junction bases numbered 5, after V lost 4 bases and J lost 6 bases. Germline values: CDR1 SGHRS, CDR2 YFSETQ. CDR3 size: 15 residues. The CDR3 here is CASSLGQGASGELFF. The CDR3 DNA follows: TGCGCCAGCAGCCTCGGACAGGGGGCTTCCGGGGAGCTGTTTTTT.

This chain joins TRBV20-1 and TRBJ1-4; 7 bases line up with TRBD1. The CDR3 is 14 residues long. CDR1 and CDR2 from the germline V gene are DFQATT and SNEGSKA (reference sequence). Trimming at V came to 0 bases and at J to 4 bases, leaving 2 bases not matched to a gene. For the CDR3, the DNA is TGCAGTGCTAGAGAGGGACAGTTTAATGAAAAACTGTTTTTT. Translating gives CSAREGQFNEKLFF.

At least ten counts were recorded for this clonotype. For the CDR3, the DNA is TGCAGTGCTAACCCAGGGGGCGCTAGCACAGATACGCAGTATTTT. It yields the protein CSANPGGASTDTQYF. V usage is TRBV20-1 and J usage is TRBJ2-3, with 8 bases lining up with TRBD1. The CDR3 contains 15 residues. V gave up 4 bases and J gave up 0 bases; unmatched junction bases: 6. The germline gives CDR1 DFQATT, CDR2 SNEGSKA (reference sequence).

This chain joins TRBV12-3 or TRBV12-4 and TRBJ2-7; either TRBD1 or TRBD2 may supply D (5 bases each). The length of the CDR3 is 12 residues. The V end lost 7 bases, the J end lost 2 bases, and 9 bases lay between the germline ends. The CDR3 sequence is CASIEGTYEQYF. CDR3 nucleotide sequence: TGTGCCAGCATAGAGGGGACCTACGAGCAGTACTTC.

This clonotype showed up many times. The chain carries TRBV3-1 and TRBJ2-3; perhaps TRBD2 as D (5 bases). V lost 4 bases and J 0 bases, leaving 14 bases between the germline ends. This CDR3 has 16 amino acids. Germline CDR1 LGHDT, CDR2 YNNKEL (reference sequence). The CDR3 sequence: CASSLRTAPSTDTQYF. The CDR3 DNA reads TGTGCCAGCAGCCTTCGGACTGCCCCCAGCACAGATACGCAGTATTTT.

V and J are TRBV3-1 and TRBJ2-1, with TRBD2 matching over 8 bases. The V gene end was trimmed by 2 bases and the J gene end by 6 bases; junction bases not matched to a gene: 9. Germline CDR1 is LGHDT and CDR2 is YNNKEL (reference sequence). The CDR3 has 16 residues. The CDR3 sequence is CASSQMAGGLRNEQFF. CDR3 in DNA: TGTGCCAGCAGCCAAATGGCGGGGGGTCTTCGCAATGAGCAGTTCTTC.